This T cell receptor (beta chain) was captured in a study of blood T cells in healthy people across ages. This clonotype was recorded a few times. Its antigen is not known. The CDR3 extends over 12 amino acids. CDR1 is SQVTM and CDR2 is ANQGSEA in the germline V gene. V lost 7 bases to trimming and J lost 5 bases; unmatched junction nucleotides: 6. Alongside a J-beta primer mix, a sample-barcoded 5' primer served in a second PCR lasting about 7 to 11 cycles. In TCRdb, the 5' RACE reads were re-called with MiXCR into one record per CDR3 protein. The table shows fewer than 800,000 distinct CDR3 sequences, with under 25% occurring only once. Study findings and constraints: Higher diversity and more naive CD4+ cells were features of long-lived donors, compared to aged donors.

The chain recombines TRBV29-1 with TRBJ2-5; the match to TRBD2 covers 8 bases. This clonotype originated in a man between 65 and 85 years old in good health. Sequencing used blood. For the CDR3, the DNA is TGCAGCGCGGGGGGGGCGGGTGAGACCCAGTACTTC. This gives the protein CSAGGAGETQYF.